This T cell receptor (beta chain) derives from a study of stem cell transplantation in POMP-related autoinflammatory disease. This clone has just one count. What it binds is unknown. Notes on the study in general: Patients with PRAID showed a restricted number of unique TRB V-J gene pairings. In patients with PRAID, every analyzed T-cell subset tended to show lower diversity and higher clonality.

Sequenced by immunoSEQ multiplex PCR; TCRdb stores in-frame clones only, minus some. The top ten hold 0.55% to 0.9% of the sample, which has roughly 32,000 clones, just over 85% seen once. With V trimmed by 10 bases and J by 3 bases, 4 bases remained unmatched. CDR1 is LNHDA, CDR2 SQIVND, per germline (reference sequence). CDR3 length: 14 amino acids. The receptor was isolated from a human donor with POMP-related autoinflammation and immune dysregulation (PRAID). The rearrangement uses TRBV19 and TRBJ2-3, with 13 bases lining up with TRBD2. Material: CD4+ T cells from PBMCs, obtained before stem cell transplantation. The CDR3 sequence is CATRTSGSTDTQYF. In nucleotides, the CDR3 is TGTGCCACTCGGACTAGCGGGAGTACAGATACGCAGTATTTT.